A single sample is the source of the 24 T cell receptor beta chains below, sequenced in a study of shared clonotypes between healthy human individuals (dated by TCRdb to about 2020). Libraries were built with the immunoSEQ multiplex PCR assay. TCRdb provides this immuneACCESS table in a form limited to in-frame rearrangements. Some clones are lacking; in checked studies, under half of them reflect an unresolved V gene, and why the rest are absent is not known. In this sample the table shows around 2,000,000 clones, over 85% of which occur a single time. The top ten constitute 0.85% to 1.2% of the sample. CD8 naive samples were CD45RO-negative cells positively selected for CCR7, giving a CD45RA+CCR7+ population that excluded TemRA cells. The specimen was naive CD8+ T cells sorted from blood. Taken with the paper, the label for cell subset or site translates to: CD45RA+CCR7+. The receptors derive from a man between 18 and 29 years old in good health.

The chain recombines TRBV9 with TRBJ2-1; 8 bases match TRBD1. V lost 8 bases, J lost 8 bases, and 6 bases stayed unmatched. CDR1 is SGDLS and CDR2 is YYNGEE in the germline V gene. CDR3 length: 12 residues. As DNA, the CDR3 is TGTGCCAGTGGACAGGGAGGCGATGAGCAGTTCTTC. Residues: CASGQGGDEQFF.

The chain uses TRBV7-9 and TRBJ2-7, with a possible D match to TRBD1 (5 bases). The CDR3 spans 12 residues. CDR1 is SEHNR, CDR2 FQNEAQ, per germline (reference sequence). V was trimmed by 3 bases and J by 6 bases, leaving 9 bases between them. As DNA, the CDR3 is TGTGCCAGCAGCTTCGACAGTTTCGAGCAGTACTTC. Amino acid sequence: CASSFDSFEQYF. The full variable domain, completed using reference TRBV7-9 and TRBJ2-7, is DTGVSQNPRHKITKRGQNVTFRCDPISEHNRLYWYRQTLGQGPEFLTYFQNEAQLEKSRLLSDRFSAERPKGSFSTLEIQRTEQGDSAMYLCASSFDSFEQYFGPGTRLTVT.

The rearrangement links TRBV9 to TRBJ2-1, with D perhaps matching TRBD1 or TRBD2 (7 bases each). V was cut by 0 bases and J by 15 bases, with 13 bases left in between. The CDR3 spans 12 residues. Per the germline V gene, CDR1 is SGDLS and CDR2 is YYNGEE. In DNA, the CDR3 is TGTGCCAGCAGCGTAGCAGGGGGGGATCCGTTCTTC. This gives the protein CASSVAGGDPFF. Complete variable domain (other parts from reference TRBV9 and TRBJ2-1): DSGVTQTPKHLITATGQRVTLRCSPRSGDLSVYWYQQSLDQGLQFLIQYYNGEERAKGNILERFSAQQFPDLHSELNLSSLELGDSALYFCASSVAGGDPFFGPGTRLTVL.

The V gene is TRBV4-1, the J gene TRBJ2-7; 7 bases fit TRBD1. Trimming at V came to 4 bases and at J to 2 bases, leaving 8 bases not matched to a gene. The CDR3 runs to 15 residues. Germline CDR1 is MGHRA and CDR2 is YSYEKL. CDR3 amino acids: CASSPDRASTYEQYF. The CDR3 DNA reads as TGCGCCAGCAGCCCTGACAGGGCGAGCACCTACGAGCAGTACTTC.

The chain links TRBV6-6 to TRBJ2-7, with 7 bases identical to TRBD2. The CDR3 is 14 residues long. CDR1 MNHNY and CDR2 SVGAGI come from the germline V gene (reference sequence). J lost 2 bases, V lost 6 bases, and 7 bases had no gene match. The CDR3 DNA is TGTGCCAGCAGCCCCGGCGGGGGTCCCTACGAGCAGTACTTC. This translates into CASSPGGGPYEQYF.

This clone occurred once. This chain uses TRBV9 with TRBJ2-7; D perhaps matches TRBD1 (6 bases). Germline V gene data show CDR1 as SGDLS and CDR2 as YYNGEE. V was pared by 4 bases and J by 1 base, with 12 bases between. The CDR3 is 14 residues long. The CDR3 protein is CASSPDRVSYEQYF. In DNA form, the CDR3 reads TGTGCCAGCAGCCCGGACAGAGTATCCTACGAGCAGTACTTC.

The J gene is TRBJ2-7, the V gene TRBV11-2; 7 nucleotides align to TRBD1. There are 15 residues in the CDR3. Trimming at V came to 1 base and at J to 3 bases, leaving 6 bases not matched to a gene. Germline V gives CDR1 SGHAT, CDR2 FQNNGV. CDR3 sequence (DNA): TGTGCCAGCAGCTTAGTAGGGGGCTCCCACTACGAGCAGTACTTC. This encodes CASSLVGGSHYEQYF.

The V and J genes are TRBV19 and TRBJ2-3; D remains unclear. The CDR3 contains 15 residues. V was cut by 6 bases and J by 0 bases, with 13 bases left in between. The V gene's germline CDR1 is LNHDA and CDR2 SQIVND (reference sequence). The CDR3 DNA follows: TGTGCCAGTAGCCTAGGCACACTTAGCACAGATACGCAGTATTTT. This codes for CASSLGTLSTDTQYF.

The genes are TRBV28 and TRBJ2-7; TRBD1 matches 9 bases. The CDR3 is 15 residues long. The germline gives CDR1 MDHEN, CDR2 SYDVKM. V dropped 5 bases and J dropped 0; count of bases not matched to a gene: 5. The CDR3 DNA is TGTGCCAGCAGTCCAGACAGGGGGACCTCCTACGAGCAGTACTTC. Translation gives CASSPDRGTSYEQYF.

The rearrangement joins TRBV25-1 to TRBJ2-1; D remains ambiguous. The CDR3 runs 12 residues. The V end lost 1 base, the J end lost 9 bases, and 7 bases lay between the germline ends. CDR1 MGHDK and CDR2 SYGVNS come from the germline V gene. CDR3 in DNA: TGTGCCAGCAGTGAATCGAGCGTTGAGCAGTTCTTC. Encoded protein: CASSESSVEQFF. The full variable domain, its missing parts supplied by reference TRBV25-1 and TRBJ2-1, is EADIYQTPRYLVIGTGKKITLECSQTMGHDKMYWYQQDPGMELHLIHYSYGVNSTEKGDLSSESTVSRIRTEHFPLTLESARPSHTSQYLCASSESSVEQFFGPGTRLTVL.

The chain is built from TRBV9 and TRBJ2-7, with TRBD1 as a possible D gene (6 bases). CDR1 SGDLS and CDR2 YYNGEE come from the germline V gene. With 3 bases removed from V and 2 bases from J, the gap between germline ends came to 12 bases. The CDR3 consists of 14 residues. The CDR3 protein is CASSESGHTYEQYF. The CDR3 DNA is TGTGCCAGCAGCGAGTCGGGACACACCTACGAGCAGTACTTC. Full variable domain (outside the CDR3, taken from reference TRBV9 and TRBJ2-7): DSGVTQTPKHLITATGQRVTLRCSPRSGDLSVYWYQQSLDQGLQFLIQYYNGEERAKGNILERFSAQQFPDLHSELNLSSLELGDSALYFCASSESGHTYEQYFGPGTRLTVT.

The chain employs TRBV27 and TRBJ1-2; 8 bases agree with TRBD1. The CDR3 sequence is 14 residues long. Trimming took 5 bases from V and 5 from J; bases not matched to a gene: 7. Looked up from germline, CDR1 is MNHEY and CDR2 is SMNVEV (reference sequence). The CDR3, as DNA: TGTGCCAGCAGTCCGACCGGGACAGGTTATGGCTACACCTTC. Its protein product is CASSPTGTGYGYTF.

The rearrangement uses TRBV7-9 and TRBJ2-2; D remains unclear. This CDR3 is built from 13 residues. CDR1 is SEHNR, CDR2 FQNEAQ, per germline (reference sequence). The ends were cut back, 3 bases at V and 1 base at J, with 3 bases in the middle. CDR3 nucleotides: TGTGCCAGCAGCTTCGTGAACACCGGGGAGCTGTTTTTT. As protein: CASSFVNTGELFF.

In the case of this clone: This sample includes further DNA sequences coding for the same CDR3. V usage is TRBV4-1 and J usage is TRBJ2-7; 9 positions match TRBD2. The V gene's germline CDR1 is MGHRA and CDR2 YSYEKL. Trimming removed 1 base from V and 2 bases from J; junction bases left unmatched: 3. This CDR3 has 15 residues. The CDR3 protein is CASSQVSGGTYEQYF. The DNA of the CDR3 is TGCGCCAGCAGCCAAGTTAGCGGGGGAACCTACGAGCAGTACTTC.

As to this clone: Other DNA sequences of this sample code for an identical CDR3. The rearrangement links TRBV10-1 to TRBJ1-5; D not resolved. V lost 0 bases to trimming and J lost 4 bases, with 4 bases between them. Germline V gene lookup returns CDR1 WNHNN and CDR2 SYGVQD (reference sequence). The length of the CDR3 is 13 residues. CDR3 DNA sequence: TGCGCCAGCAGTGAGTCCGGGAATCAGCCCCAGCATTTT. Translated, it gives CASSESGNQPQHF.

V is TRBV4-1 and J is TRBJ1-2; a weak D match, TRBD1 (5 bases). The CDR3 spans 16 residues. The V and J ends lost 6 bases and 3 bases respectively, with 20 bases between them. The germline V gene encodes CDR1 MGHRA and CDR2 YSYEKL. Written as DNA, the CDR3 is TGCGCCAGCAGAGAGGGCCTTTTAGACAGAGACTATGGCTACACCTTC. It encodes CASREGLLDRDYGYTF.

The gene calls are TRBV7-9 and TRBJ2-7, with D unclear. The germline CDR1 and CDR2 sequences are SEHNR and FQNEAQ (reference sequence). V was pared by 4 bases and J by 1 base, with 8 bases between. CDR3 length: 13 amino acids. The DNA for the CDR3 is TGTGCCAGCAGCTGGGCCGCATCCTACGAGCAGTACTTC. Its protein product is CASSWAASYEQYF.

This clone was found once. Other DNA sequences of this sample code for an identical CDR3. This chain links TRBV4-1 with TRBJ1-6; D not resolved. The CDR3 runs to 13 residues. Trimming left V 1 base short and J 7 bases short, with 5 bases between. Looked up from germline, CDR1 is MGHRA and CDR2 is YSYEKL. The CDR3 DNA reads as TGCGCCAGCAGCCAAGTAGGAAATTCACCCCTCCACTTT. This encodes CASSQVGNSPLHF.

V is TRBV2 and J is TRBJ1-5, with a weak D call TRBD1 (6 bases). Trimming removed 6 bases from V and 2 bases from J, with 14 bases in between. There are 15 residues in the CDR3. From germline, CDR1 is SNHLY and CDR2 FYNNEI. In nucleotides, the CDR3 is TGTGCCAGCAGGTTGGACAGTGCCGGCAATCAGCCCCAGCATTTT. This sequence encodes CASRLDSAGNQPQHF.

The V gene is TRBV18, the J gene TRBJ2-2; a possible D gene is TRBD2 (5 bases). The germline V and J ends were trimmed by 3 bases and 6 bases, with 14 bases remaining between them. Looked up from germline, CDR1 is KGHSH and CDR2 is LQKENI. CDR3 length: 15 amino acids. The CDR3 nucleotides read TGTGCCAGCTCACCGTTCGGGGAAGGGTCCGGGGAGCTGTTTTTT. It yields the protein CASSPFGEGSGELFF.

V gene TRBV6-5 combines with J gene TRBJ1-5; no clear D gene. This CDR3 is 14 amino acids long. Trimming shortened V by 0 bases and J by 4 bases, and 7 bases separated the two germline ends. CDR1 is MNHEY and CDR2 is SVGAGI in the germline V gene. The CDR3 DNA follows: TGTGCCAGCAGTTACTCGTTGGGGAATCAGCCCCAGCATTTT. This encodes CASSYSLGNQPQHF.

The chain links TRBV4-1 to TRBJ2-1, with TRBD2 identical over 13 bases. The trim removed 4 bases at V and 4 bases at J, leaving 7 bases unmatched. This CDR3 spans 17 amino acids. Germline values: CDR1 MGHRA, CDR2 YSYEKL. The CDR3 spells CASSLRTSGSLYNEQFF. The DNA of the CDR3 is TGCGCCAGCAGCCTCAGGACTAGCGGGAGCTTATACAATGAGCAGTTCTTC.

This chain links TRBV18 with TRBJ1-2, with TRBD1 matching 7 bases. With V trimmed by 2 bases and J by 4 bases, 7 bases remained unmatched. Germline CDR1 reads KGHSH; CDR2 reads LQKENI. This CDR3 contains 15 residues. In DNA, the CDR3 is TGTGCCAGCTCACCAGTAGGGGGCGCGGTCTATGGCTACACCTTC. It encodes CASSPVGGAVYGYTF.

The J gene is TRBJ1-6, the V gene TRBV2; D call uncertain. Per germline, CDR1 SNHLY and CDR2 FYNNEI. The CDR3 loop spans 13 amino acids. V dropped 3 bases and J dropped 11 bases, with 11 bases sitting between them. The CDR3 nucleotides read TGTGCCAGCAGTGACCCGGGAGTGGCACCCCTCCACTTT. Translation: CASSDPGVAPLHF.